This record looks at one TCR beta chain sequence and its context. Its antigen is currently unknown. The PCR made use of 60 Vbeta and 13 Jbeta primers. The repertoire was sequenced with immunoSEQ multiplex PCR; TCRdb's copy has only in-frame clones and lacks some. This table has about 200,000 clones, roughly 90% appearing once. V was clipped by 3 bases and J by 9 bases; unmatched bases: 8. Per the germline V gene, CDR1 is LNHDA and CDR2 is SQIVND (reference sequence). The CDR3 has 14 residues. This sample was included in a study of cytomegalovirus exposure and HLA in healthy donors. The study's findings and limits: Most TCR sequences were uncommon, yet certain public TCRs appeared in many donors.

Specimen: PBMCs. The sequence was obtained from a boy aged 2 to 10 in good health and CMV-seronegative. The V gene is TRBV19, the J gene TRBJ1-1; 9 positions agree with TRBD1. CDR3 in amino acids: CASSILPGTGQAFF. CDR3 coding DNA: TGTGCCAGTAGTATCCTCCCGGGGACAGGGCAAGCTTTCTTT.